The entry below describes one T cell receptor beta chain. Its antigen remains unidentified. Within one base of it there is no much larger clone, and no base qualities were kept. This sample is part of a study of blood T cell repertoires in COVID-19 (dated by TCRdb to the early 2020s). With respect to the entire study: Collaborator samples came from the United States, Italy and Spain and covered acute and convalescent phases of COVID-19. Samples came from the ongoing ImmuneRACE study (first 160 participants) plus 1,254 subjects from 6 global collaborators. The prospective study material was composed of cDNA or gDNA derived from T cells, B-cell-depleted T cells, or PBMCs. Where HLA class I and class II types were available, the types were taken from metadata supplied by the sample provider, not from assay-based typing. Nearly every sample came with metadata listing a de-identified subject ID, COVID-19 status, age in years and sex. Deeply sampled blood TCRbeta repertoires from subjects exposed to, actively infected with, or recovered from COVID-19 were included in the dataset. The repertoires were released in a freely available public database meant as a resource for research on the immune response to SARS-CoV-2. Study-level results and caveats: How much clinical and demographic metadata was included differed by source and by participant, and the metadata was provided uncurated.

Enrolling through a virtual design, the prospective study's participants ranged in age from roughly 18 to 89 years and lived across about two dozen United States geographic areas. To assign participants to cohorts, the prospective study relied on clinical history that participants themselves reported in a screening survey and a study questionnaire. Recovered participants in ImmuneRACE Cohort 3 were defined as having two consecutive negative NP/OP PCR tests, clearance from a healthcare professional, or resolution of symptoms. Each participant in the prospective study had whole blood, serum and a nasopharyngeal or oropharyngeal swab collected by mobile phlebotomists. Participants in the prospective study had the option to provide additional blood draws and questionnaires over an approximately 2-month period. Prospective study blood samples were shipped either frozen or at room temperature before DNA extraction.

TCRbeta CDR3 regions were amplified from genomic DNA using the immunoSEQ Assay, a bias-controlled multiplex PCR. The study's own analysis went as follows. Nucleated cell counts per sample were estimated from amplification of reference gene primers within the assay. To quantify the absolute abundance of each unique TCRbeta CDR3 rearrangement, sequence reads were collapsed and filtered. Productive Simpson clonality was computed per sample as the square root of Simpson's diversity index over productive rearrangements. TCRdb carries this immuneACCESS record with in-frame sequences only. Its versions omit some clonotypes, under half of them owing to an unresolved V gene in the studies checked, with the rest unexplained. That table furnishes V, J and clone size, whereas the DNA furnished D and trimming. For this sample there are over 200,000 clones; more than 80% appear just once. Nearly 9.5% of the sample lies in the top ten.

According to the germline V gene (reference sequence), CDR1 reads GTSNPN and CDR2 reads SVGIG. The CDR3, from cysteine to phenylalanine, totals 14 residues. Just CDR3 DNA is preserved here, 42 bases in frame from base 1. Trimmed from V: 5 bases; trimmed from J: 8 bases; junction bases lacking a gene match: 9. The specimen was PBMCs or T cells enriched from blood (not recorded which). The sequence was obtained from a man aged 35-49 years who had recovered from COVID-19. The rearranged segments are TRBV30 and TRBJ2-4, with 10 junctional bases fitting TRBD2. The CDR3 corresponds to CAWDLTSGDHIQYF. In nucleotides, the sequence is TGTGCCTGGGACCTCACTAGCGGGGACCACATTCAGTACTTC.